One and the same sample provided the 10 T cell receptor beta chains below, sequenced in a study of blood T cell repertoires in COVID-19. The data were produced by immunoSEQ multiplex PCR, yet TCRdb's version contains in-frame clones alone and is incomplete. The profile shows around 340,000 clones, about 86% of them singletons. Sequencing was performed on peripheral blood. These receptors all come from a woman aged 55-75 years with COVID-19, enrolled during active disease.

The chain carries TRBV5-6 and TRBJ2-4, with a tentative D call TRBD2 (6 bases). CDR3 length equals 17 residues. CDR1 and CDR2 (germline): SGHDT, YYEEEE. Between the trimmed V and J ends, which lost 4 bases and 4 bases, there was a span of 21 bases. CDR3 amino acids: CASSIRRDGGWKNIQYF. The CDR3 DNA sequence: TGTGCCAGCAGCATCCGCCGGGACGGAGGGTGGAAAAACATTCAGTACTTC.

The genes are TRBV2 and TRBJ1-2, with 8 bases aligning to TRBD1. Germline V gene lookup returns CDR1 SNHLY and CDR2 FYNNEI. This CDR3 region has 15 residues. The J segment lost 3 bases and the V segment lost 5 bases, leaving 8 bases of the junction unmatched. The CDR3 reads CASSHSGGRDYGYTF. CDR3 nucleotide sequence: TGTGCCAGCAGTCATTCAGGGGGCAGGGACTATGGCTACACCTTC.

The chain employs TRBV10-3 and TRBJ2-7; TRBD2 matches 9 bases. The CDR3 is made up of 15 amino acids. With 6 bases clipped from V and 3 bases from J, the junction kept 9 bases outside the gene matches. The germline V gene has CDR1 ENHRY and CDR2 SYGVKD. Written as DNA, the CDR3 is TGTGCCATCAGATCACCGGGACTAGCACTCTACGAGCAGTACTTC. This codes for CAIRSPGLALYEQYF.

The chain joins TRBV6-1 to TRBJ1-3; D is ambiguous. The CDR3 extends over 13 amino acids. Trimming took 5 bases from V and 7 from J, leaving 12 bases between them. Germline CDR1 is MNHNS and CDR2 is SASEGT. For the CDR3, the DNA is TGTGCCAGCAGTTTCCCCGGGTTGAACACCATATATTTT. It is translated as CASSFPGLNTIYF.

The rearrangement uses TRBV7-8 and TRBJ1-1, with D hard to call. Trimming took off 5 bases at V and 4 bases at J, with 14 bases between the two ends. Germline V gene data show CDR1 as SGHVS and CDR2 as FQNEAQ. The CDR3 is 14 residues long. CDR3 DNA: TGTGCCAGCAGCGCACCTCCAAGGAGCACTGAAGCTTTCTTT. It codes for CASSAPPRSTEAFF.

The chain has TRBV30 and TRBJ2-1; 7 bases are shared with TRBD2. Per germline, CDR1 GTSNPN and CDR2 SVGIG (reference sequence). The V gene end was trimmed by 1 base and the J gene end by 3 bases; junction bases not matched to a gene: 3. The CDR3 extends over 14 amino acids. The CDR3 sequence: CAWSGERGYNEQFF. As DNA, the CDR3 is TGTGCCTGGAGTGGCGAGCGGGGCTACAATGAGCAGTTCTTC.

This chain joins TRBV19 and TRBJ1-2; D is perhaps TRBD1 (6 bases). V was shortened by 10 bases and J by 4 bases, with 22 bases between the two germline ends. The germline CDR1 and CDR2 sequences are LNHDA and SQIVND (reference sequence). This CDR3 has 15 amino acids. DNA of the CDR3: TGTGCCACTAAGTATCTGCCCCAGGGGAGCTATGGCTACACCTTC. Translation gives CATKYLPQGSYGYTF.

The count of this clone is one. J is TRBJ1-5 and V is TRBV7-2; 9 bases agree with TRBD1. CDR1 is SGHTA and CDR2 is FQGNSA in the germline V gene. With V trimmed by 5 bases and J by 6 bases, 11 bases remained unmatched. This CDR3 contains 16 residues. In nucleotides, the CDR3 is TGTGCCAGCAGCGGACTAGGGACAGGGCTCGCTCAGCCCCAGCATTTT. This sequence encodes CASSGLGTGLAQPQHF.

This clone has just a few counts. The chain is built from TRBV10-2 and TRBJ1-1, with 11 bases aligning to TRBD1. The ends lost 1 base at V and 5 bases at J; junction bases unmatched: 9. Germline lookup yields CDR1 WSHSY and CDR2 SAAADI. The CDR3 is 17 residues long. The CDR3 DNA reads TGCGCCAGCAGTGAGTTGGGGCGGGACAGGGGGGATACTGAAGCTTTCTTT. Translated: CASSELGRDRGDTEAFF.

This rearrangement joins TRBV20-1 to TRBJ2-3; D not certain. The germline gives CDR1 DFQATT, CDR2 SNEGSKA (reference sequence). The CDR3 length is 11 residues. V was trimmed by 3 bases and J by 8 bases, leaving 9 bases between them. The CDR3 region has the DNA TGCAGTGCTAGGCCGGGTCCTACGCAGTATTTT. Protein product: CSARPGPTQYF.